The 15 T cell receptor beta chains below were found in one sample sequenced in a study of memory CD4+ T cells and cytomegalovirus serostatus. Assay: immunoSEQ multiplex PCR; the TCRdb copy retains only in-frame clones and omits some. This sample has over 60,000 clones, with roughly four fifths found just once. Single viable CD3+CD4+CD8-CD45RO+ cells were sorted as the memory CD4+ T cells. Sequenced sample: memory CD4+ T cells from blood. These TCRs come from an adult in good health and CMV-seronegative.

The chain employs TRBV15 and TRBJ1-1, with TRBD1 as a possible D gene (6 bases). From germline, CDR1 is LNHNV and CDR2 YYDKDF (reference sequence). The CDR3 spans 14 residues. Trimming took off 3 bases at V and 0 bases at J, with 8 bases between the two ends. The CDR3 coding sequence is TGTGCCACCAGCAGGGGACAACTGAACACTGAAGCTTTCTTT. This gives the protein CATSRGQLNTEAFF.

The chain links TRBV7-9 to TRBJ1-2; D is unresolved. V lost 5 bases, J lost 4 bases, and 17 bases lay in between. CDR1 SEHNR and CDR2 FQNEAQ come from the germline V gene (reference sequence). The CDR3 is 15 amino acids. CDR3 residues: CASSPGQSFVYGYTF. CDR3 bases: TGTGCCAGCAGCCCAGGCCAGAGTTTCGTCTATGGCTACACCTTC.

The chain is built from TRBV7-7 and TRBJ2-2; TRBD1 aligns across 10 bases. CDR1 is SSHAT and CDR2 is FNYEAQ in the germline V gene (reference sequence). The CDR3 covers 16 residues. The V segment lost 5 bases and the J segment 7 bases; nucleotides outside the gene matches: 10. The CDR3 reads CASSQGQGRVYGELFF. For the CDR3, the DNA is TGTGCCAGCAGCCAGGGACAGGGGAGAGTTTACGGGGAGCTGTTTTTT.

The V and J genes are TRBV9 and TRBJ2-5; either TRBD1 or TRBD2 may supply D (5 bases each). V shed 0 bases and J shed 1 base, with 19 bases lying between them. This CDR3 region has 18 residues. Germline V gives CDR1 SGDLS, CDR2 YYNGEE. The CDR3 bases are TGTGCCAGCAGCGTAGCTACGGTCTCCCTCGGGGCCCAAGAGACCCAGTACTTC. Amino acid sequence: CASSVATVSLGAQETQYF.

The gene calls are TRBV30 and TRBJ1-3; D is possibly TRBD1 (5 bases). Looked up from germline, CDR1 is GTSNPN and CDR2 is SVGIG (reference sequence). The ends were cut back, 8 bases at V and 4 bases at J, with 15 bases in the middle. This CDR3 has 13 amino acids. CDR3 loop: CAAIQGAGNTIYF. DNA of the CDR3: TGTGCCGCAATCCAGGGTGCAGGAAACACCATATATTTT. The whole variable domain, remainder taken from reference TRBV30 and TRBJ1-3, is SQTIHQWPATLVQPVGSPLSLECTVEGTSNPNLYWYRQAAGRGLQLLFYSVGIGQISSEVPQNLSASRPQDRQFILSSKKLLLSDSGFYLCAAIQGAGNTIYFGEGSWLTVV.

The count of this clone is one. This chain connects TRBV6-5 to TRBJ2-7; 8 bases line up with TRBD2. Germline values: CDR1 MNHEY, CDR2 SVGAGI. This CDR3 contains 14 residues. V was clipped by 2 bases and J by 4 bases; unmatched bases: 4. CDR3: CASSYREGSYEQYF. In DNA, the CDR3 is TGTGCCAGCAGTTACCGGGAGGGGTCTTACGAGCAGTACTTC.

The J gene is TRBJ1-5, the V gene TRBV30, with D unresolved. Germline V gene lookup returns CDR1 GTSNPN and CDR2 SVGIG (reference sequence). V gave up 2 bases and J gave up 0 bases, with 5 bases separating them. The CDR3 contains 13 residues. The CDR3 reads CAWSKDSNQPQHF. In DNA, the CDR3 is TGTGCCTGGAGTAAGGATAGCAATCAGCCCCAGCATTTT.

In DNA, the CDR3 is TGTGCCAGCAGCCAGGCCGGGACAGGGGTAACAAAACTGTTTTTT. This codes for CASSQAGTGVTKLFF. The V and J genes are TRBV6-5 and TRBJ1-4; 10 positions match TRBD1. This CDR3 has 15 amino acids. Germline-derived CDR1 and CDR2 are MNHEY and SVGAGI. The V gene end was trimmed by 6 bases and the J gene end by 10 bases; junction bases not matched to a gene: 11.

The rearrangement joins TRBV5-1 to TRBJ1-2; possible D gene TRBD1, 5 bases. V was cut by 0 bases and J by 1 base, with 19 bases left in between. This CDR3 region has 18 residues. CDR1 and CDR2 from the germline V gene are SGHRS and YFSETQ. For the CDR3, the DNA is TGCGCCAGCAGCTTGGCTCACAAGGCAGGGAGCCGTAACTATGGCTACACCTTC. The encoded protein is CASSLAHKAGSRNYGYTF.

This clone appeared a single time. The rearrangement uses TRBV28 and TRBJ2-1; 9 nucleotides match TRBD1. With V trimmed by 6 bases and J by 5 bases, 11 bases remained unmatched. Germline CDR1 and CDR2: MDHEN and SYDVKM. The CDR3 covers 16 residues. The CDR3 sequence is CASSPQGAFGHNEQFF. DNA for the CDR3: TGTGCCAGCAGCCCACAGGGGGCGTTCGGTCACAATGAGCAGTTCTTC.

The chain links TRBV28 to TRBJ2-2, with D possibly matching TRBD2 (6 bases). V dropped 7 bases and J dropped 6 bases, with 18 bases sitting between them. This CDR3 is 15 amino acids long. Germline V gene sequence: CDR1 MDHEN, CDR2 SYDVKM. CDR3 coding DNA: TGTGCCAGCACCATACCGGGAGCTGGTTCCGGGGAGCTGTTTTTT. Its translation is CASTIPGAGSGELFF. The variable domain in full, completed from reference TRBV28 and TRBJ2-2, reads DVKVTQSSRYLVKRTGEKVFLECVQDMDHENMFWYRQDPGLGLRLIYFSYDVKMKEKGDIPEGYSVSREKKERFSLILESASTNQTSMYLCASTIPGAGSGELFFGEGSRLTVL.

This chain joins TRBV19 and TRBJ1-5; 10 nucleotides match TRBD1. J gave up 13 bases and V 3 bases, and 3 bases lay outside the gene matches. Germline CDR1 and CDR2: LNHDA and SQIVND (reference sequence). There are 12 residues in the CDR3. The CDR3 sequence: CASSIRDRGQHF. DNA for the CDR3: TGTGCCAGTAGTATCCGGGACAGGGGACAGCATTTT.

The V gene is TRBV9, the J gene TRBJ1-1; the D is unclear. The germline CDR1 and CDR2 sequences are SGDLS and YYNGEE. The V end lost 0 bases, the J end lost 6 bases, and 18 bases lay between the germline ends. The CDR3 has 16 residues. CDR3 sequence reads: CASSVDVLGDDPEAFF. The CDR3 DNA follows: TGTGCCAGCAGCGTAGACGTCCTAGGAGACGATCCTGAAGCTTTCTTT.

The rearrangement uses TRBV14 and TRBJ2-7; no definite D call. Trimming took off 6 bases at V and 1 base at J, with 10 bases between the two ends. Germline assignment: CDR1 SGHDN and CDR2 FVKESK. The CDR3 has 13 residues. The CDR3 coding sequence is TGTGCCAGCAGTCCCCTAGGGTCCTACGAGCAGTACTTC. Amino acid sequence: CASSPLGSYEQYF. Drawing the rest from reference TRBV14 and TRBJ2-7, the complete variable domain is EAGVTQFPSHSVIEKGQTVTLRCDPISGHDNLYWYRRVMGKEIKFLLHFVKESKQDESGMPNNRFLAERTGGTYSTLKVQPAELEDSGVYFCASSPLGSYEQYFGPGTRLTVT.

Regarding this clone: One end of the junction varies from germline; a read error may be responsible. The chain links TRBV6-1 to TRBJ2-1, with TRBD2 identical over 9 bases. The CDR3 is 16 amino acids. CDR1 is MNHNS, CDR2 SASEGT, per germline. The CDR3 coding sequence is TGTGCCAGCAGCGAAGGCCCAGCGGGAGGTTGGGCTGAGCAGTTCTTC. This encodes CASSEGPAGGWAEQFF.